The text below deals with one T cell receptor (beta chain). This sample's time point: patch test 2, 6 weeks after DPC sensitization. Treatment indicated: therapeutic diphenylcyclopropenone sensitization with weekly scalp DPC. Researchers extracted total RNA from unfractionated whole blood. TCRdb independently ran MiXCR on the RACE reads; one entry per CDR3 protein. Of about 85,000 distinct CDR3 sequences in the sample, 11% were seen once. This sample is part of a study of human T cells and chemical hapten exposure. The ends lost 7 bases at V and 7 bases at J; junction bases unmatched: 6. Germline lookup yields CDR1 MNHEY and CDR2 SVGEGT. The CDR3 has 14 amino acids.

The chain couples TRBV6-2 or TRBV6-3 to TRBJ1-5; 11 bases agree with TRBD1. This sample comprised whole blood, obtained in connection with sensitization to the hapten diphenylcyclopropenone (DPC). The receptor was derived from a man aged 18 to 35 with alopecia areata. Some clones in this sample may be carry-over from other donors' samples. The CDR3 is CASTGTGGWQPQHF. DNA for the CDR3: TGTGCCAGCACCGGGACAGGGGGGTGGCAGCCCCAGCATTTT.